The entry below describes one T cell receptor beta chain. This specimen comes from a study of technical replicates of blood from several donors. Clones were read by immunoSEQ multiplex PCR, and TCRdb kept only the in-frame ones, dropping some. The sample lists about 49,000 clones, 92% occurring once. The germline CDR1 and CDR2 sequences are ENHRY and SYGVKD. The CDR3 is 13 amino acids. Trimming cost V 4 bases and J 5 bases, with 11 bases left between them. The chain is built from TRBV10-3 and TRBJ2-5; D might be TRBD2 (5 bases). The receptor's source is a human donor in good health. Some clones in this sample may be carry-over from other donors' samples. Sequenced material: PBMCs. The CDR3 DNA is TGTGCCATCAGTGTTGGACTCGGGGAGACCCAGTACTTC. Its translation: CAISVGLGETQYF.